The present TCR beta chain was sequenced within a study of blood T cell repertoires in COVID-19. Overall study context: Samples taken during acute and convalescent COVID-19 were collected in the United States, Italy and Spain.

Clones were read by immunoSEQ multiplex PCR, and TCRdb kept only the in-frame ones, dropping some. This table has around 99,000 clones, 70% to 85% appearing once. The specimen was peripheral blood. The sequence came from a woman of 80 years or more with active or convalescent COVID-19.

CDR3 sequence reads: CSVESGSSYEQYF. In DNA form, the CDR3 reads TGCAGCGTTGAAAGCGGGAGCTCCTACGAGCAGTACTTC. The J gene is TRBJ2-7, the V gene TRBV29-1, with TRBD2 matching 8 bases. With 2 bases clipped from V and 0 bases from J, the junction kept 0 bases outside the gene matches. This CDR3 is 13 amino acids long. Germline CDR1 is SQVTM and CDR2 is ANQGSEA.